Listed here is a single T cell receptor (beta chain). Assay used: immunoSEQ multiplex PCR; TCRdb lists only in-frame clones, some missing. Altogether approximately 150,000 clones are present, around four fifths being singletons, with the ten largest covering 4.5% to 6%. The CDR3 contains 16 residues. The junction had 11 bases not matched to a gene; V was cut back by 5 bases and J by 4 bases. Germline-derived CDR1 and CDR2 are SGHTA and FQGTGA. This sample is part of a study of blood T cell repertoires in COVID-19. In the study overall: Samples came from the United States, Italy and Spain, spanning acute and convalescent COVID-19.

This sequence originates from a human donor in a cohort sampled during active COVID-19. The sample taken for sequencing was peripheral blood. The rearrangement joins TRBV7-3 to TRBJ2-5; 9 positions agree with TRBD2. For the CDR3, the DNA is TGTGCCAGCAGCCCTCAGAGGGCGGGAGGGGGAGAGACCCAGTACTTC. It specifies CASSPQRAGGGETQYF.